The 19 T cell receptor beta chains given below trace back to one sample, sequenced in a study of blood T cell repertoires in COVID-19. Sequenced by immunoSEQ multiplex PCR; TCRdb stores in-frame clones only, minus some. Seen here are around 140,000 clones, around 90% observed once, and the top ten hold nearly 0.95%. Sequenced: peripheral blood. The receptors were gathered from a woman between 50 and 59 years old with acute or convalescent COVID-19.

The V gene is TRBV14, the J gene TRBJ1-2; 7 bases map to TRBD1. Trimming took 3 bases from V and 1 from J; bases not matched to a gene: 8. The germline gives CDR1 SGHDN, CDR2 FVKESK. The CDR3 runs 16 residues. DNA for the CDR3: TGTGCCAGCAGCCACATGGGACAGCCCTTTAACTATGGCTACACCTTC. This sequence encodes CASSHMGQPFNYGYTF.

The count of this clone is one. The chain carries TRBV5-1 and TRBJ2-2, with D possibly being TRBD1 (6 bases). Germline CDR1 reads SGHRS; CDR2 reads YFSETQ. There are 15 residues in the CDR3. V was clipped by 5 bases and J by 1 base, with 12 bases between them. For the CDR3, the DNA is TGCGCCAGCAGGATGGGGGCAGGGAACACCGGGGAGCTGTTTTTT. Protein product: CASRMGAGNTGELFF.

This sequence joins TRBV12-5 and TRBJ1-5; maybe TRBD1 (5 bases). This CDR3 has 17 amino acids. The germline V and J ends were trimmed by 0 bases and 1 base, with 13 bases remaining between them. CDR1 and CDR2 (germline): LGHNT, FRNRAP. The CDR3 sequence: CASGLVQDHPSNQPQHF. As DNA, the CDR3 is TGTGCTAGTGGTTTGGTACAGGATCATCCGAGCAATCAGCCCCAGCATTTT.

The table lists this clone with a count of one. This chain connects TRBV3-1 (or the pseudogene TRBV3-2) to TRBJ2-1; 7 bases fit TRBD2. Germline loops: CDR1 LGHDT, CDR2 YNNKEL (reference sequence). The V and J ends lost 0 bases and 7 bases, in that order; junction bases with no gene match: 9. This CDR3 has 16 residues. The CDR3 nucleotides read TGTGCCAGCAGCCAAGATCGGCTAGCGGCCAGGAATGAGCAGTTCTTC. Its protein is CASSQDRLAARNEQFF.

The chain is built from TRBV11-2 and TRBJ2-3; D might be TRBD1 (6 bases). V lost 2 bases to trimming and J lost 1 base, with 10 bases between them. The CDR3 covers 15 residues. CDR1 SGHAT and CDR2 FQNNGV come from the germline V gene. The chain's CDR3 is CASSLLGGGTDTQYF. In nucleotides, the CDR3 is TGTGCCAGCAGCTTATTAGGGGGAGGCACAGATACGCAGTATTTT.

The rearrangement uses TRBV4-2 and TRBJ2-7, with 16 bases matching TRBD2. Germline V gene sequence: CDR1 LGHNA, CDR2 YNFKEQ. V was clipped by 7 bases and J by 5 bases; unmatched bases: 5. CDR3 length equals 15 residues. The CDR3 loop reads CASIGTSGGAHEQYF. In nucleotides, the CDR3 is TGTGCCAGCATCGGGACTAGCGGGGGGGCCCACGAGCAGTACTTC.

The chain is built from TRBV11-2 and TRBJ1-3; possibly TRBD1 for D (5 bases). The V end was cut by 2 bases, the J end by 3 bases, with 11 bases between. There are 15 residues in the CDR3. CDR1 is SGHAT and CDR2 is FQNNGV in the germline V gene. CDR3 in DNA: TGTGCCAGCAGCTTACAGGGTTTGGGTGGAAACACCATATATTTT. Encoded protein: CASSLQGLGGNTIYF.

The chain links TRBV11-2 to TRBJ2-3; D possibly corresponds to TRBD2 (5 bases). Germline V gene data show CDR1 as SGHAT and CDR2 as FQNNGV. This CDR3 contains 14 residues. Deletions cut 3 bases from V and 6 bases from J, with 13 bases between. The CDR3 DNA reads TGTGCCAGCAGCTTTGTACGGGGTCGGGATACGCAGTATTTT. This codes for CASSFVRGRDTQYF.

The V gene is TRBV6-5, the J gene TRBJ1-2, with a possible D match to TRBD1 (6 bases). The V gene lost 8 bases and the J gene lost 4 bases, with 17 bases spanning the gap. The CDR3 runs to 14 residues. Germline loops: CDR1 MNHEY, CDR2 SVGAGI. In nucleotides, the CDR3 is TGTGCCAGCGGGTACCCGGGACAAAGCTATGGCTACACCTTC. Translation: CASGYPGQSYGYTF.

This chain links TRBV27 with TRBJ2-7, with TRBD2 matching over 8 bases. Germline V lookup: CDR1 MNHEY, CDR2 SMNVEV (reference sequence). V trimming: 4 bases; J trimming: 0 bases; junction bases outside the gene matches: 17. The CDR3 totals 19 residues. CDR3 DNA sequence: TGTGCCAGCAGTTCAACAACACCGAGACTAGCGAGGAGCTCCTACGAGCAGTACTTC. Residues: CASSSTTPRLARSSYEQYF.

This clone has only one observation. V is TRBV24-1 and J is TRBJ2-1; 7 positions match TRBD1. Germline loops: CDR1 KGHDR, CDR2 SFDVKD. The CDR3 is 17 amino acids. Trimming took 3 bases from V and 3 from J; bases not matched to a gene: 10. As DNA, the CDR3 is TGTGCCACCAGTGATCCCCAGGGGGATAAGGTCTACAATGAGCAGTTCTTC. Amino acid sequence: CATSDPQGDKVYNEQFF.

This clone was detected only a few times. Here the CDR3 reads CASSPYSDRAYEQYF. The CDR3 DNA follows: TGCGCCAGCAGTCCTTACTCCGACAGGGCCTACGAGCAGTACTTC. The chain carries TRBV23-1 and TRBJ2-7; 7 nucleotides align to TRBD1. TRBV23-1 is treated as an ORF (open reading frame) with a function not yet certain. With V trimmed by 4 bases and J by 2 bases, 8 bases remained unmatched. The CDR3 is made up of 15 amino acids.

This chain links TRBV29-1 with TRBJ2-2; 8 bases fit TRBD2. V was pared by 3 bases and J by 4 bases, with 13 bases of the junction left unmatched. From germline, CDR1 is SQVTM and CDR2 ANQGSEA. CDR3 length equals 17 residues. CDR3 nucleotide sequence: TGCAGCGTTGACTGGGGCCGGGGGGGCCGGATCACCGGGGAGCTGTTTTTT. Its translation: CSVDWGRGGRITGELFF.

The CDR3 nucleotides are TGTGCCAGCAGCAAAGACCAGGGGGCGGGTAATGAGCAGTTCTTC. Translated, it gives CASSKDQGAGNEQFF. The chain recombines TRBV21-1 with TRBJ2-1; TRBD1 was called by the table and not checked on the DNA. TRBV21-1 is a listed pseudogene. CDR3 length: 15 amino acids.

The genes are TRBV15 and TRBJ2-3; 10 nucleotides line up with TRBD2. J gave up 5 bases and V 1 base, and 6 bases lay outside the gene matches. The CDR3 is 16 residues long. Germline CDR1 and CDR2: LNHNV and YYDKDF (reference sequence). CDR3 bases: TGTGCCACCAGCAGAGGTCTAGCGGGAGTGGTAGATACGCAGTATTTT. Translation: CATSRGLAGVVDTQYF.

This clone was observed once. This chain connects TRBV30 to TRBJ2-7; 12 nucleotides align to TRBD2. V was clipped by 2 bases and J by 4 bases; unmatched bases: 12. CDR3 size: 17 residues. Germline V gene lookup returns CDR1 GTSNPN and CDR2 SVGIG (reference sequence). The CDR3 protein is CAWSRLNGLAGIYEQYF. The CDR3, as DNA: TGTGCCTGGAGTAGGCTTAACGGACTAGCGGGGATATACGAGCAGTACTTC.

The chain is built from TRBV6-1 and TRBJ1-6; a possible D gene is TRBD1 (5 bases). The CDR3 is 15 residues long. The V and J ends lost 0 bases and 5 bases respectively, with 8 bases between them. Germline values: CDR1 MNHNS, CDR2 SASEGT. CDR3 residues: CASSEATANNSPLHF. In DNA, the CDR3 is TGTGCCAGCAGTGAAGCGACAGCGAATAATTCACCCCTCCACTTT.

V gene TRBV24-1 combines with J gene TRBJ2-7; 9 bases are shared with TRBD1. Germline CDR1 reads KGHDR; CDR2 reads SFDVKD. CDR3 size: 15 residues. V lost 4 bases to trimming and J lost 5 bases; unmatched junction nucleotides: 8. CDR3 DNA sequence: TGTGCCACCAGTGACGACGGACAGGGGTTCAACGAGCAGTACTTC. It codes for CATSDDGQGFNEQYF.

The J gene is TRBJ2-1, the V gene TRBV2; D is possibly TRBD1 (5 bases). This CDR3 has 12 residues. CDR1 SNHLY and CDR2 FYNNEI come from the germline V gene. Trimming stripped 5 bases from V and 10 bases from J, with 12 bases between. The CDR3 DNA sequence: TGTGCCAGCAGTCTGGGCAGGGAAGAGCAGTTCTTC. It translates to CASSLGREEQFF.